Included here is one T cell receptor (beta chain) sequence, with context. The table came from immunoSEQ multiplex PCR; TCRdb's copy has only in-frame clones and leaves some out. In the table there are tens of thousands of clones, approximately 90% of which are singletons. These data come from a study of CD4 T cells in relation to SARS-CoV-2 and coronaviruses. Unexposed donor CD4+ T cells date from about 2011-2018, before the COVID-19 pandemic. V gave up 2 bases and J gave up 3 bases, with 14 bases separating them. The CDR3 totals 14 residues. Per the germline V gene, CDR1 is SQVTM and CDR2 is ANQGSEA.

The gene calls are TRBV29-1 and TRBJ2-7; tentatively, D is TRBD2 (6 bases). The TCR originated in a human donor in good health. Sequencing input: memory CD4+ T cells from PBMCs. This CDR3 is CSVESGTSSYEQYF. In DNA, the CDR3 is TGCAGCGTTGAATCCGGGACTTCGAGCTACGAGCAGTACTTC.